This T cell receptor beta chain was captured by sequencing in a study of CD8 T cells in Susac syndrome. Study-level points and caveats: The relatively small number of individuals in the TCR sequencing and HLA analysis was acknowledged by the study.

Blood CD8+ and CD4+ T cells underwent high-throughput TCR beta sequencing. Patients with Susac syndrome met diagnostic criteria that were recently defined for definite or probable disease. With random hexamers, 0.5 to 1 ug RNA was reverse transcribed. TCRdb used MiXCR to reprocess the immunoSEQ multiplex PCR reads, holding one entry per CDR3 protein. The table records approximately 180,000 distinct CDR3 sequences, 85% to 95% of them present only once. With respect to this clonotype: Its antigen remains unidentified.

The receptor's source is a human donor with Susac syndrome. Sequences were obtained from CD4+ T cells from PBMCs.

The CDR3 sequence is CASSPRENEKLFF. In DNA form, the CDR3 reads TGTGCCAGCTCACCACGGGAGAATGAAAAACTGTTTTTT. The gene calls are TRBV18 and TRBJ1-4; no definite D call. The germline CDR1 and CDR2 sequences are KGHSH and LQKENI. V was shortened by 1 base and J by 5 bases, with 5 bases between the two germline ends. The CDR3 has 13 amino acids.